Listed here is a single TCR beta chain. The antigen is unknown. This sample stems from a study of Ad26.COV2.S vaccination and SARS-CoV-2 variants. Across the study: Ad26.COV2.S given intramuscularly, once or twice 56 days apart.

Overall study findings and caveats: Possibly, TCR breadth and depth analyses underestimated total T cell responses. Breadth of non-spike TCRs did not differ between vaccinees and placebo recipients.

In germline, CDR1 is LGHDT, CDR2 YNNKEL (reference sequence). The CDR3 totals 17 residues. V lost 3 bases to trimming and J lost 3 bases; unmatched junction nucleotides: 11. Sample treatment: over 15 received Ad26.COV2.S at low or high dose, single or two shots; 5 received placebo; per-sample allocation not given. The investigators took samples on day 63 after the first vaccine or placebo injection. An Ad26 vector was used to express Wuhan-strain SARS-CoV-2 spike as the vaccine. Profiling relied on immunoSEQ multiplex PCR, and the TCRdb table lists in-frame clones only, not all of them. The repertoire holds over 300,000 clones, with 83% as singletons.

The chain has TRBV3-1 (or the pseudogene TRBV3-2) and TRBJ2-3, with 8 bases matching TRBD1. This TCR was sampled from a person aged 18-60 years who received the Ad26.COV2.S COVID-19 vaccine or a placebo. The sequences come from peripheral blood, collected in a trial of Ad26.COV2.S vaccine versus placebo. The CDR3 sequence: CASSQGYRGIWTDTQYF. Written as DNA, the CDR3 is TGTGCCAGCAGCCAGGGCTACAGGGGGATATGGACAGATACGCAGTATTTT.